Below, 32 T cell receptor beta chains from the same sample are listed, as sequenced in a study of T cells after yellow fever vaccination. In TCRdb, the 5' RACE reads were re-called with MiXCR into one record per CDR3 protein. Of under 150,000 distinct CDR3 sequences detected, roughly 8% appear once; the ten largest clones hold around 0.73%. The starting material was CD4+ T cells sorted from PBMCs, obtained 5 days after the yellow fever booster vaccination. All receptors derive from a man aged 30 to 45 who received the YFV17D yellow fever vaccine.

A word on this clonotype: One base away lies a much larger clone, so this may be a sequencing read error. The J gene is TRBJ2-3, the V gene TRBV28, with a weak D call TRBD1 (5 bases). Looked up from germline, CDR1 is MDHEN and CDR2 is SYDVKM. The CDR3 contains 15 residues. Trimming cost V 5 bases and J 0 bases, with 12 bases left between them. The CDR3 bases are TGTGCCAGCAGTCTTGGGGCCGACAGCACAGATACGCAGTATTTT. Translating it yields CASSLGADSTDTQYF. The full variable domain, with the rest looked up from reference TRBV28 and TRBJ2-3, is DVKVTQSSRYLVKRTGEKVFLECVQDMDHENMFWYRQDPGLGLRLIYFSYDVKMKEKGDIPEGYSVSREKKERFSLILESASTNQTSMYLCASSLGADSTDTQYFGPGTRLTVL.

This clonotype was counted at least ten times. CDR3 protein: CASSQGAGGDTQYF. DNA for the CDR3: TGCGCCAGCAGCCAAGGCGCCGGGGGGGATACGCAGTATTTT. V gene TRBV4-3 combines with J gene TRBJ2-3, with TRBD2 matching over 7 bases. CDR1 is LGHNA, CDR2 YSLEER, per germline. V lost 1 base to trimming and J lost 6 bases; unmatched junction nucleotides: 4. The CDR3 has 14 residues.

There are a few counts of this clonotype. This chain joins TRBV5-6 and TRBJ2-7; TRBD2 matches 11 bases. This CDR3 is built from 20 residues. The germline V gene has CDR1 SGHDT and CDR2 YYEEEE. V lost 0 bases to trimming and J lost 3 bases; unmatched junction nucleotides: 17. The DNA for the CDR3 is TGTGCCAGCAGCTTGGTCCAGGGGGGGGGACTAGCGGCACTGCTCTACGAGCAGTACTTC. Translating gives CASSLVQGGGLAALLYEQYF.

This clonotype was counted ten times or more. The chain links TRBV19 to TRBJ2-7, with D possibly TRBD2 on 5 matching bases. V lost 3 bases to trimming and J lost 1 base, with 7 bases between them. Per germline, CDR1 LNHDA and CDR2 SQIVND (reference sequence). This CDR3 comprises 13 residues. The chain's CDR3 is CASSIGRSYEQYF. For the CDR3, the DNA is TGTGCCAGTAGTATTGGGAGATCCTACGAGCAGTACTTC.

This clonotype was observed many times. The chain links TRBV6-5 to TRBJ2-1; 12 positions agree with TRBD2. Trimming took 7 bases from V and 7 from J; bases not matched to a gene: 11. CDR3 length equals 16 residues. Germline V gene lookup returns CDR1 MNHEY and CDR2 SVGAGI. The CDR3 sequence is CASIKTTSGRRNEQFF. The CDR3 coding sequence is TGTGCCAGCATTAAAACGACTAGCGGGAGAAGGAATGAGCAGTTCTTC.

The sample holds many counts of this clonotype. V gene TRBV2 combines with J gene TRBJ2-7, with TRBD1 matching 7 bases. The CDR3 is made up of 12 amino acids. Looked up from germline, CDR1 is SNHLY and CDR2 is FYNNEI. J lost 3 bases, V lost 6 bases, and 2 bases had no gene match. The CDR3 spells CASSRDSYEQYF. In DNA, the CDR3 is TGTGCCAGCAGCCGGGACAGCTACGAGCAGTACTTC.

This clonotype appeared many times. This chain uses TRBV7-2 with TRBJ2-7, with D maybe TRBD1 (6 bases). The CDR3 extends over 13 amino acids. V lost 6 bases, J lost 3 bases, and 12 bases lay in between. Germline lookup yields CDR1 SGHTA and CDR2 FQGNSA. The CDR3 is CASSPTGRYEQYF. The CDR3 bases are TGTGCCAGCAGTCCTACAGGGCGCTACGAGCAGTACTTC.

This clonotype showed up many times. The DNA for the CDR3 is TGTGCCAGCAGGAGCGACAGGGATAGCAATCAGCCCCAGCATTTT. As protein: CASRSDRDSNQPQHF. V and J are TRBV6-5 and TRBJ1-5, with TRBD1 matching 7 bases. This CDR3 is 15 amino acids long. The germline V gene encodes CDR1 MNHEY and CDR2 SVGAGI. The V segment lost 6 bases and the J segment 0 bases; nucleotides outside the gene matches: 5.

This clonotype has at least ten counts. The chain is built from TRBV5-1 and TRBJ2-2; D is possibly TRBD1 (5 bases). CDR1 and CDR2 from the germline V gene are SGHRS and YFSETQ. There are 18 residues in the CDR3. The ends were cut back, 6 bases at V and 10 bases at J, with 31 bases in the middle. DNA for the CDR3: TGCGCCAGCACCGGTGGCAGGGTCACCTCATCCCCCTCCGAGGAGCTGTTTTTT. Its translation is CASTGGRVTSSPSEELFF. The variable domain in full, with the rest retrieved from reference TRBV5-1 and TRBJ2-2, is KAGVTQTPRYLIKTRGQQVTLSCSPISGHRSVSWYQQTPGQGLQFLFEYFSETQRNKGNFPGRFSGRQFSNSRSEMNVSTLELGDSALYLCASTGGRVTSSPSEELFFGEGSRLTVL.

This clonotype was counted ten times or more. The genes are TRBV7-2 and TRBJ1-6; unclear D gene. V was trimmed by 5 bases and J by 8 bases, leaving 10 bases between them. CDR3 length equals 13 residues. Germline-derived CDR1 and CDR2 are SGHTA and FQGNSA. Here the CDR3 DNA reads TGTGCCAGCAGCCGCGGGGTGGATTCACCCCTCCACTTT. As protein: CASSRGVDSPLHF.

A word on this clonotype: With a much larger clone just one base away, this may be a read error. The chain recombines TRBV27 with TRBJ1-6, with D unclear. CDR1 is MNHEY and CDR2 is SMNVEV in the germline V gene (reference sequence). The CDR3 covers 17 residues. The V end lost 3 bases, the J end lost 0 bases, and 12 bases lay between the germline ends. The CDR3 nucleotides read TGTGCCAGCAGTTTCGCCTCTAGGAGCTCCTATAATTCACCCCTCCACTTT. Residues: CASSFASRSSYNSPLHF.

This clonotype was counted at least ten times. The chain is built from TRBV20-1 and TRBJ2-3, with D perhaps TRBD2 (6 bases). With 7 bases removed from V and 2 bases from J, the gap between germline ends came to 16 bases. CDR1 and CDR2 from the germline V gene are DFQATT and SNEGSKA (reference sequence). The CDR3 extends over 14 amino acids. The CDR3 sequence: CSESVRRDTDTQYF. The CDR3, as DNA: TGCAGTGAATCGGTTCGGCGGGACACAGATACGCAGTATTTT.

The chain employs TRBV5-1 and TRBJ2-2; 10 nucleotides agree with TRBD1. The CDR3 loop spans 15 amino acids. The V and J ends lost 5 bases and 5 bases, in that order; junction bases with no gene match: 6. Germline CDR1 reads SGHRS; CDR2 reads YFSETQ. The CDR3 DNA follows: TGCGCCAGCAGTACCGGGACAGGGGATACCGGGGAGCTGTTTTTT. This gives the protein CASSTGTGDTGELFF. The whole variable domain, remainder taken from reference TRBV5-1 and TRBJ2-2, is KAGVTQTPRYLIKTRGQQVTLSCSPISGHRSVSWYQQTPGQGLQFLFEYFSETQRNKGNFPGRFSGRQFSNSRSEMNVSTLELGDSALYLCASSTGTGDTGELFFGEGSRLTVL.

This clonotype has ten or more counts. The chain combines TRBV5-1 with TRBJ2-5; 9 bases are a match to TRBD2. The CDR3 loop spans 16 amino acids. The V segment lost 0 bases and the J segment 4 bases; nucleotides outside the gene matches: 7. Per germline, CDR1 SGHRS and CDR2 YFSETQ. CDR3 in DNA: TGCGCCAGCAGCTTGGAAGGAGCGGGAGGCCTAGAGACCCAGTACTTC. Translating it yields CASSLEGAGGLETQYF.

V usage is TRBV6-1 and J usage is TRBJ2-3, with 9 bases lining up with TRBD1. The CDR3 is 14 amino acids. Trimming cost V 6 bases and J 6 bases; bases outside gene matches: 7. Germline-derived CDR1 and CDR2 are MNHNS and SASEGT. The DNA for the CDR3 is TGTGCCAGCAGCCAGGGACAGGGCTGGGATACGCAGTATTTT. This sequence encodes CASSQGQGWDTQYF.

This clonotype was counted only a few times. The V and J genes are TRBV6-2 or TRBV6-3 and TRBJ2-1; the D is unclear. The V end lost 7 bases, the J end lost 7 bases, and 11 bases lay between the germline ends. The CDR3 sequence is 12 residues long. Germline V gives CDR1 MNHEY, CDR2 SVGEGT. CDR3 region: CASTIVQNEQFF. In nucleotides, the CDR3 is TGTGCCAGCACCATCGTACAAAATGAGCAGTTCTTC.

This clonotype showed up many times. The V call is TRBV19, the J call TRBJ2-3, with D unresolved. Germline assignment: CDR1 LNHDA and CDR2 SQIVND (reference sequence). The CDR3 sequence is 13 residues long. The V gene lost 8 bases and the J gene lost 6 bases, with 15 bases spanning the gap. The CDR3 DNA sequence: TGTGCCAGTGCGCGGAGTTGGCACGATACGCAGTATTTT. It specifies CASARSWHDTQYF.

In its sample, this clonotype was seen many times. This chain uses TRBV20-1 with TRBJ2-7; no definite D call. From germline, CDR1 is DFQATT and CDR2 SNEGSKA (reference sequence). This CDR3 spans 15 amino acids. V was trimmed by 6 bases and J by 0 bases, leaving 18 bases between them. The CDR3 region is CSARLEPSSSYEQYF. The DNA for the CDR3 is TGCAGTGCCAGGTTGGAGCCGTCGAGCTCCTACGAGCAGTACTTC.

This clonotype was seen ten or more times. This chain joins TRBV7-9 and TRBJ2-7, with D perhaps matching TRBD1 (5 bases). Germline V gene data show CDR1 as SEHNR and CDR2 as FQNEAQ (reference sequence). V was shortened by 2 bases and J by 0 bases, with 8 bases between the two germline ends. The CDR3 contains 14 residues. CDR3 sequence: CASSLHQGSYEQYF. In nucleotides, the CDR3 is TGTGCCAGCAGCTTACACCAGGGCTCCTACGAGCAGTACTTC.

This clonotype has a count of ten or more. V is TRBV7-2 and J is TRBJ2-3; D is ambiguous. Germline V CDR1 and CDR2: SGHTA, FQGNSA. The CDR3 runs to 13 residues. V was cut by 0 bases and J by 4 bases, with 5 bases left in between. In DNA form, the CDR3 reads TGTGCCAGCAGCTTAGCGCACGCAGATACGCAGTATTTT. This sequence encodes CASSLAHADTQYF. The variable domain in full, with the rest retrieved from reference TRBV7-2 and TRBJ2-3, is GAGVSQSPSNKVTEKGKDVELRCDPISGHTALYWYRQSLGQGLEFLIYFQGNSAPDKSGLPSDRFSAERTGGSVSTLTIQRTQQEDSAVYLCASSLAHADTQYFGPGTRLTVL.

In this sample, this clonotype turned up many times. The V gene is TRBV30, the J gene TRBJ2-1, with 9 bases that match TRBD2. J lost 0 bases, V lost 5 bases, and 2 bases had no gene match. The V gene's germline CDR1 is GTSNPN and CDR2 SVGIG (reference sequence). The CDR3 sequence is 14 residues long. The CDR3 loop is CAWSTSGSYNEQFF. CDR3 DNA sequence: TGTGCCTGGTCGACTAGCGGCTCCTACAATGAGCAGTTCTTC.

This clonotype occurred a few times. The chain carries TRBV4-3 and TRBJ2-1; 8 bases are a match to TRBD2. J lost 6 bases, V lost 0 bases, and 4 bases had no gene match. Germline-derived CDR1 and CDR2 are LGHNA and YSLEER. The CDR3 has 15 residues. CDR3: CASSQEWAGGNEQFF. The CDR3 region has the DNA TGCGCCAGCAGCCAAGAATGGGCGGGAGGCAATGAGCAGTTCTTC.

This clonotype appeared a few times. The V call is TRBV20-1, the J call TRBJ2-7; D is undetermined. This CDR3 contains 12 residues. Germline V CDR1 and CDR2: DFQATT, SNEGSKA (reference sequence). V lost 7 bases and J 2 bases, leaving 12 bases between the germline ends. The CDR3 nucleotides read TGCAGTGGGGGTAGGGCCACCTACGAGCAGTACTTC. It specifies CSGGRATYEQYF.

This chain joins TRBV3-1 and TRBJ2-7; D gene unclear. The germline V gene has CDR1 LGHDT and CDR2 YNNKEL (reference sequence). CDR3 length: 15 residues. The V and J ends lost 1 base and 3 bases respectively, with 13 bases between them. The CDR3 DNA reads TGTGCCAGCAGCCAAGCGGCCAGTCCAAGCTACGAGCAGTACTTC. Amino acid sequence: CASSQAASPSYEQYF.

This clonotype has at least ten counts. The chain has TRBV11-2 and TRBJ2-5, with a weak D call TRBD2 (6 bases). The V end was cut by 8 bases, the J end by 2 bases, with 12 bases between. The V gene's germline CDR1 is SGHAT and CDR2 FQNNGV. The CDR3 totals 13 residues. This CDR3 is CASAGNLQETQYF. The CDR3 DNA is TGTGCCAGCGCGGGAAATTTGCAAGAGACCCAGTACTTC.

This clonotype occurred many times. The V call is TRBV7-9, the J call TRBJ2-7; possibly TRBD1 or TRBD2 for D (5 bases each). The V and J ends lost 5 bases and 5 bases respectively, with 19 bases between them. The CDR3 loop spans 15 amino acids. Germline CDR1 reads SEHNR; CDR2 reads FQNEAQ (reference sequence). The DNA for the CDR3 is TGTGCCAGCAGCCGTCCCGGGACGGTCTTTCACGAGCAGTACTTC. Translating it yields CASSRPGTVFHEQYF.

In this sample, this clonotype turned up many times. This chain joins TRBV30 and TRBJ2-7, with 7 bases fitting TRBD2. The ends lost 4 bases at V and 7 bases at J; junction bases unmatched: 22. This CDR3 has 17 amino acids. Germline V gene lookup returns CDR1 GTSNPN and CDR2 SVGIG (reference sequence). CDR3 bases: TGTGCCTGGACCAGAACCTCAAGCGGGATCGCTCTCTGGGAGCAGTACTTC. Translated: CAWTRTSSGIALWEQYF.

This clonotype appeared many times. The chain uses TRBV19 and TRBJ1-5; 7 positions match TRBD1. Germline V gives CDR1 LNHDA, CDR2 SQIVND (reference sequence). The CDR3 sequence is 13 residues long. With V trimmed by 5 bases and J by 7 bases, 5 bases remained unmatched. The CDR3 sequence is CASSYGDRQPQHF. CDR3 coding DNA: TGTGCCAGTAGTTACGGGGACAGACAGCCCCAGCATTTT. Full variable domain (remainder filled in from reference TRBV19 and TRBJ1-5): DGGITQSPKYLFRKEGQNVTLSCEQNLNHDAMYWYRQDPGQGLRLIYYSQIVNDFQKGDIAEGYSVSREKKESFPLTVTSAQKNPTAFYLCASSYGDRQPQHFGDGTRLSIL.

This clonotype was seen repeatedly, ten times or more. The gene calls are TRBV11-1 and TRBJ2-7; 8 bases are a match to TRBD2. This CDR3 has 18 amino acids. V shed 4 bases, J shed 0 bases, and the junction held 14 bases outside the gene matches. Germline CDR1 is SGHAT and CDR2 is FQDESV (reference sequence). DNA of the CDR3: TGTGCCAGCAGCTCACGGACTAGCCCGGTCGGGGACTCCTACGAGCAGTACTTC. Encoded protein: CASSSRTSPVGDSYEQYF. Using reference TRBV11-1 and TRBJ2-7 for the parts outside the CDR3, the full variable domain is EAEVAQSPRYKITEKSQAVAFWCDPISGHATLYWYRQILGQGPELLVQFQDESVVDDSQLPKDRFSAERLKGVDSTLKIQPAELGDSAMYLCASSSRTSPVGDSYEQYFGPGTRLTVT.

This rearrangement joins TRBV5-4 to TRBJ2-7, with 8 nucleotides matching TRBD2. V dropped 3 bases and J dropped 2; count of bases not matched to a gene: 7. The CDR3 loop spans 15 amino acids. Germline loops: CDR1 SGHNT, CDR2 YYREEE (reference sequence). As DNA, the CDR3 is TGTGCCAGCAGCTCCCGACAGCGGGGGACCTACGAGCAGTACTTC. Amino acid sequence: CASSSRQRGTYEQYF.

The table lists this clonotype with a few counts. J is TRBJ2-5 and V is TRBV5-3, with 9 bases that match TRBD2. TRBV5-3 carries the ORF label, with uncertain function. After removal of 3 bases from V and 4 bases from J, the junction contained 10 bases not matched to a gene. The CDR3 contains 16 residues. CDR3 coding DNA: TGTGCCAGAAGCTGCCCCGGCAGCGGGAGGTTAGAGACCCAGTACTTC. It encodes CARSCPGSGRLETQYF.

This clonotype was found many times. This chain links TRBV10-3 with TRBJ1-3; the match to TRBD1 covers 10 bases. The germline V gene encodes CDR1 ENHRY and CDR2 SYGVKD. This CDR3 contains 15 residues. Unmatched junction bases numbered 7, after V lost 4 bases and J lost 7 bases. The CDR3 reads CAISGPGQGTNTIYF. CDR3 bases: TGTGCCATCAGTGGGCCGGGACAGGGGACTAACACCATATATTTT.